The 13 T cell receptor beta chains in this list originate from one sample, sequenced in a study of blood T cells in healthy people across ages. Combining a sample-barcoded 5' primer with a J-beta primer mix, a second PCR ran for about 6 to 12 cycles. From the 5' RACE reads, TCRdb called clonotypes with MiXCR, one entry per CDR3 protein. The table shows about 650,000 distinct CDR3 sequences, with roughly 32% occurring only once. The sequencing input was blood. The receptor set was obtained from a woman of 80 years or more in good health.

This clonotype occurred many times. CDR3 DNA sequence: TGTGCCAGCAGCCCAACCAAGGGAGGTTTAGCTCAAGAGACCCAGTACTTC. It is translated as CASSPTKGGLAQETQYF. The chain joins TRBV3-1 to TRBJ2-5, with a possible D match to TRBD2 (6 bases). CDR3 length: 17 residues. In germline, CDR1 is LGHDT, CDR2 YNNKEL (reference sequence). The V gene lost 4 bases and the J gene lost 2 bases, with 20 bases spanning the gap.

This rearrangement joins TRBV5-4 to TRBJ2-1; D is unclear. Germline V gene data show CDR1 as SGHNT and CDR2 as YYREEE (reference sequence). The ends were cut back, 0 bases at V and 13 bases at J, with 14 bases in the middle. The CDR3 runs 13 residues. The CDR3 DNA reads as TGTGCCAGCAGCTTGGCCTCGCAAGAGACCCAGTTCTTC. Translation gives CASSLASQETQFF.

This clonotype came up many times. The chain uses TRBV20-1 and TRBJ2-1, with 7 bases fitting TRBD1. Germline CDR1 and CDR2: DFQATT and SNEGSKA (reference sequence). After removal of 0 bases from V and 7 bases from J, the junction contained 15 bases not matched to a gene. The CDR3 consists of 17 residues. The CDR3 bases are TGCAGTGCTAGAGATGCTGACGGACAGGAGGAATTGAATGAGCAGTTCTTC. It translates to CSARDADGQEELNEQFF.

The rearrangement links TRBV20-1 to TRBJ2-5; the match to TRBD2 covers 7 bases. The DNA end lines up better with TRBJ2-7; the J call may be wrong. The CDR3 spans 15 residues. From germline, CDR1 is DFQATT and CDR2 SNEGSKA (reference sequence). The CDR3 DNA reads TGCAGTGCTAGCGCAGGCTCTGGGAGGGTTTACGAGCAGTACTTC. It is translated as CSASAGSGRVYEQYF.

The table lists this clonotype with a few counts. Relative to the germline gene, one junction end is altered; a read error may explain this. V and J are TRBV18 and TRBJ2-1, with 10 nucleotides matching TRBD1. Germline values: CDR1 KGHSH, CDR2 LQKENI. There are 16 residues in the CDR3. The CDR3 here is CANSLPVTGGGNEQFF. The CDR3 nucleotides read TGTGCCAACTCACTACCCGTGACAGGGGGCGGGAATGAGCAGTTCTTC.

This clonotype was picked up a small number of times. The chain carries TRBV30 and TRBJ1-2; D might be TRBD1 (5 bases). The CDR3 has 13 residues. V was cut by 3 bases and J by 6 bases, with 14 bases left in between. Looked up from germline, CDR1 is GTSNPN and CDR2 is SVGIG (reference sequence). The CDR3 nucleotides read TGTGCCTGGAGGGAGGCCAGGGAGGATGGCTACACCTTC. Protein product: CAWREAREDGYTF.

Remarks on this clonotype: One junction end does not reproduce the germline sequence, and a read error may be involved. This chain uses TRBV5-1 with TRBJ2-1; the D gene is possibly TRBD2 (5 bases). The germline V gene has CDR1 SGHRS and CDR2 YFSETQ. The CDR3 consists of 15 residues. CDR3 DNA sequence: TGCGCCAGCAGCATTACGGGGAGCTCCTACAATGAGCGGTTCTTC. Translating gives CASSITGSSYNERFF.

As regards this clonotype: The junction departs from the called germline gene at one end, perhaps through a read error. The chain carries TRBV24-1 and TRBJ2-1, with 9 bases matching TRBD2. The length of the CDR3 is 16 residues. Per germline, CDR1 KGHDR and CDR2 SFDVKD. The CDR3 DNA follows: TGTGCCACCAGTGCCGGCGTGTTAGCGGGAGAAAATGAGCGGTTCTTC. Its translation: CATSAGVLAGENERFF.

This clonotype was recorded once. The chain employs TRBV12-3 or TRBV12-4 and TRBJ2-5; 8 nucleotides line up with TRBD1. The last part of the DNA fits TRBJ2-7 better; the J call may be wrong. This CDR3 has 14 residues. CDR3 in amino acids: CASSSDRAIYEQYF. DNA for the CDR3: TGTGCCAGCAGTTCGGACAGGGCCATCTACGAGCAGTACTTC.

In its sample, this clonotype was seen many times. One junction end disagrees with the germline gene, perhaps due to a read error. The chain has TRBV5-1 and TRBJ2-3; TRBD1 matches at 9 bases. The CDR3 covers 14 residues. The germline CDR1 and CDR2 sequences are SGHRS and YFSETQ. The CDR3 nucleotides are TGTGCCAGCAGACCGGGACAGGGTACAGATACGCAGTATTTT. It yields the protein CASRPGQGTDTQYF.

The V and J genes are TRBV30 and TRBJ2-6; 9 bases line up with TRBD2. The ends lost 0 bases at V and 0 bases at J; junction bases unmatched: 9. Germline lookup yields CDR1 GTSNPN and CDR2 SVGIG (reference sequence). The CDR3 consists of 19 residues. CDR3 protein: CAWSVLGRGGTSGANVLTF. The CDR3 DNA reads TGTGCCTGGAGTGTACTAGGGCGGGGGGGCACCTCTGGGGCCAACGTCCTGACTTTC.

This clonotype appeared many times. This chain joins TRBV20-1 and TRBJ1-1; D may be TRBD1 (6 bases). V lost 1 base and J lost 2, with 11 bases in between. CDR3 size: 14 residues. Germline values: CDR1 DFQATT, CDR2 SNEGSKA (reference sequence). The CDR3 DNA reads TGCAGTGCTAGAGGGGGGCCGCTAAACACTGAAGCTTTCTTT. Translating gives CSARGGPLNTEAFF.

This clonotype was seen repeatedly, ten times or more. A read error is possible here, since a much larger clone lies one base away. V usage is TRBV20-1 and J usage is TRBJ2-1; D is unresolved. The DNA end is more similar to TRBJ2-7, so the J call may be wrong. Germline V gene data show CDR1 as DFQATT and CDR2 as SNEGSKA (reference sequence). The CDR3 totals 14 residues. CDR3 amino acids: CSAPETYSYNEQYF. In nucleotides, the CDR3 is TGCAGTGCTCCTGAGACTTACTCCTACAATGAGCAGTACTTC.